This T cell receptor (beta chain) was recorded in a study of T-cell reconstitution after alpha-beta-depleted transplantation in children. Overall study results and limits: In patients about two months after transplant, alpha-beta T cells reportedly arose from several hundred expanded graft clones.

TCRbeta library preparation incorporated unique molecular identifiers. Each CDR3 protein gets one entry after TCRdb re-called the PCR reads with MiXCR. The sample holds about 600,000 distinct CDR3 sequences; approximately 22% are singletons and the top ten take roughly 13%. This clonotype has only a few counts. The antigen is not known. CDR3 length: 12 amino acids. The V end lost 3 bases, the J end lost 5 bases, and 6 bases lay between the germline ends. The germline V gene has CDR1 SGHRS and CDR2 YFSETQ. This TCR was recovered from a boy younger than two who had a stem cell transplant for acute myeloid leukemia, so the T cells may come from the graft donor. This rearrangement joins TRBV5-1 to TRBJ2-1; no firm D call. Here the sequenced sample was PBMCs, mostly from graft donor cells, taken 360 days after TCRalphabeta/CD19-depleted stem cell transplant. The CDR3 is CASSYRHNEQFF. DNA for the CDR3: TGCGCCAGCAGCTACAGACACAATGAGCAGTTCTTC.